This TCR beta chain stems from a study of breast tumors, draining lymph nodes, adjacent tissues. There are 15 residues in the CDR3. Germline V gives CDR1 SEHNR, CDR2 FQNEAQ (reference sequence). The study's findings and limits: Tumor T cell lymph node origin was a supported hypothesis, not proven. Findings are consistent with lymph node origin and intratumoral expansion of most tumor T cells. Compared with lymph nodes, tumors were less diverse; compared with nontumor tissue, more. Luminal-like breast cancer showed significantly higher tumor–nontumor repertoire similarity than basal-like.

This clonotype came up many times. Its antigen is currently unknown. The junction departs from germline at one end; a sequencing error may be responsible. TCRdb reprocessed the multiplex PCR reads via MiXCR and lists one record per CDR3 protein. The data contain about 200,000 distinct CDR3 sequences, about 32% of them singletons. Axillary draining lymph nodes of breast cancer patients supplied the node samples. This TCR was sampled from a female donor with breast cancer. Some clones in this sample may be carry-over from other donors' samples. Sequenced: axillary lymph node tissue. The chain combines TRBV7-9 with TRBJ1-2; D perhaps matches TRBD1 (5 bases). The CDR3 loop reads CASSSSRGMNYGYPF. The CDR3 DNA sequence: TGTGCCAGCAGCTCTAGCCGGGGGATGAACTATGGCTACCCCTTC.